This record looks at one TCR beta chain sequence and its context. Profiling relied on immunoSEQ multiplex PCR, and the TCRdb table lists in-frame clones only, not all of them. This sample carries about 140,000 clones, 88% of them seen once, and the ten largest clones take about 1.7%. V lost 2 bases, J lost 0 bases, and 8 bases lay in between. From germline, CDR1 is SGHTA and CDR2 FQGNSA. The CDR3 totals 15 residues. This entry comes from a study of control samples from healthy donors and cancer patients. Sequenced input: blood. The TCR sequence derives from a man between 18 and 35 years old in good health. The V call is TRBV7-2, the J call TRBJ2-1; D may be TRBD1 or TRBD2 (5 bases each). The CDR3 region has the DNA TGTGCCAGCAGCTTAAATGGGGGCTCCTACAATGAGCAGTTCTTC. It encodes CASSLNGGSYNEQFF.